The T cell receptor beta chain described here comes from a study of T-cell reconstitution after alpha-beta-depleted transplantation in children. The library targeted TCRbeta and was prepared with unique molecular identifiers. TCRdb reprocessed the PCR reads via MiXCR and lists one record per CDR3 protein. The top ten hold approximately 4.1% of the sample, which has about 610,000 distinct CDR3 sequences, approximately 10% seen once. The CDR3 extends over 15 amino acids. Germline V gene data show CDR1 as LNHDA and CDR2 as SQIVND (reference sequence). Trimming removed 9 bases from V and 5 bases from J; junction bases left unmatched: 10.

This receptor was taken from a human donor who donated a stem cell graft to a child with acute myeloid leukemia. This rearrangement joins TRBV19 to TRBJ2-2; TRBD1 matches at 9 bases. The starting material was PBMCs from the stem cell graft donor, obtained from the stem cell graft. In DNA form, the CDR3 reads TGTGCCAGCCAACGGACAGGGGCGTCGACCGGGGAGCTGTTTTTT. Translation gives CASQRTGASTGELFF.